Shown below are 14 T cell receptor beta chains from a single sample sequenced in a study of response to subunit inactivated influenza vaccine. TCRdb used MiXCR to reprocess the RT-PCR reads, holding one entry per CDR3 protein. Of a few hundred thousand distinct CDR3 sequences listed, approximately 10% are singletons. The same data also went into a second study, on T cells expressing NK-cell markers. That source notes: The cDNA for TCR beta came from 5'RACE template switching with UMIs.

Sequencing used PBMCs from blood, obtained on the day of vaccination. The source of these receptors is a middle-aged man who received an inactivated influenza vaccine.

This clonotype showed up many times. The chain uses TRBV3-1 and TRBJ2-3; D not certain. The ends were cut back, 0 bases at V and 7 bases at J, with 11 bases in the middle. This CDR3 contains 14 residues. Germline V lookup: CDR1 LGHDT, CDR2 YNNKEL (reference sequence). The CDR3 spells CASSQELGRNTQYF. As DNA, the CDR3 is TGTGCCAGCAGCCAAGAGTTGGGCCGGAATACGCAGTATTTT.

This clonotype was detected a few times. The V call is TRBV7-3, the J call TRBJ1-6; 8 nucleotides agree with TRBD1. Germline V gene lookup returns CDR1 SGHTA and CDR2 FQGTGA. This CDR3 contains 14 residues. The J segment lost 7 bases and the V segment lost 5 bases, leaving 4 bases of the junction unmatched. The CDR3 DNA reads TGTGCCAGCAGCAAAGACAGGGGCAATTCACCCCTCCACTTT. It encodes CASSKDRGNSPLHF.

Only a few counts were recorded for this clonotype. This chain connects TRBV5-5 to TRBJ2-1; no firm D call. V was clipped by 0 bases and J by 7 bases, with 14 bases between them. Germline-derived CDR1 and CDR2 are SGHKS and YYEKEE (reference sequence). The CDR3 runs 15 residues. The DNA for the CDR3 is TGTGCCAGCAGCTTGGTACCGGAACTCCTAAATGAGCAGTTCTTC. Translating gives CASSLVPELLNEQFF.

This clonotype has more than one count but fewer than ten. The chain recombines TRBV28 with TRBJ2-1; 8 bases match TRBD1. CDR3 length: 15 residues. Losses at the gene ends were 8 bases for V and 4 bases for J; bases not matched to a gene: 10. CDR1 MDHEN and CDR2 SYDVKM come from the germline V gene. The CDR3 DNA reads TGTGCCAGCGCACCAGGGACAGGAAATTACAATGAGCAGTTCTTC. It yields the protein CASAPGTGNYNEQFF.

This clonotype has only a few counts. The chain has TRBV20-1 and TRBJ1-3; D not resolved. V was cut by 0 bases and J by 0 bases, with 15 bases left in between. CDR1 is DFQATT, CDR2 SNEGSKA, per germline (reference sequence). The CDR3 is 17 residues long. In DNA, the CDR3 is TGCAGTGCTAGAGATAATGGAGGTGGTTTCTCTGGAAACACCATATATTTT. Encoded protein: CSARDNGGGFSGNTIYF.

The chain uses TRBV7-2 and TRBJ2-2; unclear D gene. The CDR3 has 14 amino acids. Trimming shortened V by 5 bases and J by 1 base, and 8 bases separated the two germline ends. Germline V CDR1 and CDR2: SGHTA, FQGNSA. The chain's CDR3 is CASSLVRNTGELFF. CDR3 nucleotides: TGTGCCAGCAGCCTCGTGCGGAACACCGGGGAGCTGTTTTTT.

This clonotype was recorded a few times. This chain connects TRBV4-3 to TRBJ2-1; a possible D gene is TRBD1 (5 bases). V lost 4 bases to trimming and J lost 1 base, with 14 bases between them. Germline CDR1 reads LGHNA; CDR2 reads YSLEER. This CDR3 region has 16 residues. In DNA, the CDR3 is TGCGCCAGCAGCCCTCGTAGGACAAATTCCTACAATGAGCAGTTCTTC. Its translation: CASSPRRTNSYNEQFF.

This clonotype has more than one count but fewer than ten. At one of its ends the junction is not consistent with the germline gene, which may arise from a read error. The chain links TRBV12-3 or TRBV12-4 to TRBJ2-1, with 8 bases fitting TRBD2. The CDR3 consists of 15 residues. In DNA, the CDR3 is TGTGCCAGCAGACCCGGACTAGCCTCCTCCAATGAGCAGTTCTTC. Translating it yields CASRPGLASSNEQFF.

There are a few counts of this clonotype. The chain has TRBV28 and TRBJ2-2; 7 bases match TRBD1. Germline assignment: CDR1 MDHEN and CDR2 SYDVKM. The CDR3 consists of 15 residues. J was trimmed by 4 bases and V by 3 bases; bases with no gene match: 5. CDR3 sequence: CASSFYRGSTGELFF. The CDR3 nucleotides read TGTGCCAGCAGTTTCTACAGGGGTAGCACCGGGGAGCTGTTTTTT.

V and J are TRBV19 and TRBJ2-2; TRBD1 might be the D (6 bases). The CDR3 is 13 residues long. Germline assignment: CDR1 LNHDA and CDR2 SQIVND (reference sequence). The V and J ends lost 3 bases and 10 bases respectively, with 12 bases between them. The CDR3 coding sequence is TGTGCCAGTAGTATCCAGGGGAAGGAGGAGCTGTTTTTT. Residues: CASSIQGKEELFF.

This clonotype was counted at least ten times. The gene calls are TRBV6-1 and TRBJ2-1; D possibly corresponds to TRBD1 (6 bases). Germline values: CDR1 MNHNS, CDR2 SASEGT. The length of the CDR3 is 15 residues. Trimming took off 5 bases at V and 4 bases at J, with 15 bases between the two ends. CDR3 sequence: CASSKGQYRYNEQFF. CDR3 sequence (DNA): TGTGCCAGCAGTAAGGGACAATATAGATACAATGAGCAGTTCTTC.

The chain couples TRBV3-1 to TRBJ1-4, with TRBD1 matching 10 bases. CDR1 is LGHDT, CDR2 YNNKEL, per germline (reference sequence). The CDR3 runs 15 residues. V was clipped by 4 bases and J by 8 bases; unmatched bases: 7. The CDR3 DNA reads as TGTGCCAGCAGCCCCCGGGGACAGGGGTGGGAAAAACTGTTTTTT. This translates into CASSPRGQGWEKLFF. Variable domain in full (rest from reference TRBV3-1 and TRBJ1-4): DTAVSQTPKYLVTQMGNDKSIKCEQNLGHDTMYWYKQDSKKFLKIMFSYNNKELIINETVPNRFSPKSPDKAHLNLHINSLELGDSAVYFCASSPRGQGWEKLFFGSGTQLSVL.

This clonotype turned up a few times. The rearrangement links TRBV30 to TRBJ2-7, with 8 nucleotides matching TRBD1. Trimming cost V 4 bases and J 1 base; bases outside gene matches: 9. The CDR3 has 15 residues. CDR1 is GTSNPN, CDR2 SVGIG, per germline (reference sequence). Here the CDR3 DNA reads TGTGCCTGGAATAAACCGGACAGGGAATCCTACGAGCAGTACTTC. Encoded protein: CAWNKPDRESYEQYF. Drawing the rest from reference TRBV30 and TRBJ2-7, the complete variable domain is SQTIHQWPATLVQPVGSPLSLECTVEGTSNPNLYWYRQAAGRGLQLLFYSVGIGQISSEVPQNLSASRPQDRQFILSSKKLLLSDSGFYLCAWNKPDRESYEQYFGPGTRLTVT.

Written as DNA, the CDR3 is TGTGCCAGCAGTTTCGGTTACAGGGGGTCTGGGGCCAACGTCCTGACTTTC. This translates into CASSFGYRGSGANVLTF. The chain couples TRBV12-3 or TRBV12-4 to TRBJ2-6, with 8 nucleotides matching TRBD1. J lost 1 base, V lost 3 bases, and 5 bases had no gene match. The CDR3 spans 17 residues.